What follows are 22 T cell receptor beta chains derived from one specimen sequenced in a study of cytomegalovirus exposure and HLA in healthy donors. 13 Jbeta primers and 60 Vbeta primers were used for the PCR. Generated by immunoSEQ multiplex PCR, the TCRdb table keeps only in-frame clones and is missing some. This table has over 150,000 clones, about three quarters appearing once. The sample was PBMCs. The receptors originated from a woman aged 40 to 55 in good health and CMV-seropositive.

J is TRBJ1-1 and V is TRBV19, with D possibly TRBD1 on 5 matching bases. This CDR3 region has 12 residues. Germline CDR1 LNHDA, CDR2 SQIVND (reference sequence). The V end lost 10 bases, the J end lost 2 bases, and 11 bases lay between the germline ends. This chain's CDR3 is CATSGRNTEAFF. CDR3 nucleotides: TGTGCCACCTCAGGGCGAAACACTGAAGCTTTCTTT.

In its sample, this clone ranks as medium-sized. V is TRBV2 and J is TRBJ1-1; 8 bases are shared with TRBD1. Germline-derived CDR1 and CDR2 are SNHLY and FYNNEI. The CDR3 is made up of 14 amino acids. The V and J ends lost 6 bases and 3 bases, in that order; junction bases with no gene match: 6. For the CDR3, the DNA is TGTGCCAGCAGAGCGGACAGGGATGACACTGAAGCTTTCTTT. Translation: CASRADRDDTEAFF.

This sequence joins TRBV7-6 and TRBJ1-6, with D uncertain. V was pared by 0 bases and J by 7 bases, with 7 bases between. CDR3 length equals 14 residues. From germline, CDR1 is SGHVS and CDR2 FNYEAQ. The CDR3 region is CASSLAGVNSPLHF. CDR3 bases: TGTGCCAGCAGCTTAGCGGGAGTCAATTCACCCCTCCACTTT.

To note about this clone: Distinct nucleotide sequences in the sample also encode this CDR3. This rearrangement joins TRBV30 to TRBJ1-3, with TRBD1 matching over 8 bases. J gave up 1 base and V 5 bases, and 1 base lay outside the gene matches. The CDR3 spans 13 residues. CDR1 and CDR2 from the germline V gene are GTSNPN and SVGIG (reference sequence). The CDR3 coding sequence is TGTGCCTGGGGGACAGGATCTGGAAACACCATATATTTT. Protein: CAWGTGSGNTIYF.

V is TRBV7-9 and J is TRBJ1-2, with 8 nucleotides matching TRBD1. Germline CDR1 and CDR2: SEHNR and FQNEAQ (reference sequence). This CDR3 has 13 amino acids. The CDR3 DNA reads TGTTCCGGACGGACAGGGCAAAACTATGGCTACACCTTC. As protein: CSGRTGQNYGYTF.

As regards this clone: Relative to the germline gene, one junction end is altered; a read error may explain this. The rearrangement joins TRBV18 to TRBJ2-5; D gene ambiguous. Germline values: CDR1 KGHSH, CDR2 LQKENI. The CDR3 length is 14 residues. The CDR3 protein is CASSRPNPQEAQYF. The CDR3 nucleotides read TGTGCCAGCTCACGCCCCAACCCCCAAGAGGCCCAGTACTTC.

The genes are TRBV20-1 and TRBJ2-1; D might be TRBD2 (6 bases). The germline V gene encodes CDR1 DFQATT and CDR2 SNEGSKA (reference sequence). V was clipped by 5 bases and J by 10 bases, with 12 bases between them. The CDR3 loop spans 11 amino acids. CDR3: CSASWGEEQFF. Here the CDR3 DNA reads TGCAGTGCTTCCTGGGGGGAGGAGCAGTTCTTC.

This sequence joins TRBV7-8 and TRBJ2-5; TRBD2 is a possible D gene (6 bases). Germline V CDR1 and CDR2: SGHVS, FQNEAQ. V shed 0 bases and J shed 2 bases, with 10 bases lying between them. The CDR3 runs 15 residues. The CDR3 sequence: CASSLARAGQETQYF. DNA for the CDR3: TGTGCCAGCAGCTTAGCGCGGGCGGGACAAGAGACCCAGTACTTC.

The chain links TRBV28 to TRBJ1-1, with 12 bases identical to TRBD1. The CDR3 extends over 16 amino acids. CDR1 and CDR2 from the germline V gene are MDHEN and SYDVKM. The V segment lost 5 bases and the J segment 4 bases; nucleotides outside the gene matches: 8. The CDR3 coding sequence is TGTGCCAGCAGTCCAGGGACAGGGGGCCGGGGCACTGAAGCTTTCTTT. Translated: CASSPGTGGRGTEAFF.

This chain uses TRBV7-9 with TRBJ2-1; TRBD2 matches 9 bases. CDR3 length: 16 amino acids. Per the germline V gene, CDR1 is SEHNR and CDR2 is FQNEAQ (reference sequence). V was clipped by 1 base and J by 6 bases; unmatched bases: 7. The CDR3 DNA is TGTGCCAGCAGCTTAGTAGGCGGGGGGGCCCTCAATGAGCAGTTCTTC. Encoded protein: CASSLVGGGALNEQFF.

In its sample, this clone was seen once. V and J are TRBV6-5 and TRBJ1-2; 9 nucleotides agree with TRBD1. CDR1 MNHEY and CDR2 SVGAGI come from the germline V gene. V lost 5 bases, J lost 7 bases, and 11 bases stayed unmatched. The CDR3 totals 15 residues. The CDR3 sequence: CASSLATGGTFGYTF. CDR3 DNA sequence: TGTGCCAGCAGTCTTGCAACAGGGGGCACGTTTGGCTACACCTTC.

In its sample, this clone was seen a few times. The gene calls are TRBV10-1 and TRBJ1-1; 7 bases match TRBD1. CDR3 length: 15 residues. Germline trimming cut 6 bases from V and 5 bases from J; bases unmatched to any gene: 12. Germline CDR1 WNHNN, CDR2 SYGVQD (reference sequence). The CDR3 nucleotides read TGCGCCAGCAGCCCCAGACAGGGCGGGTCGACTGAAGCTTTCTTT. Translated: CASSPRQGGSTEAFF.

This clone was counted a few times. The V and J genes are TRBV30 and TRBJ2-5; D gene unclear. The ends were cut back, 5 bases at V and 6 bases at J, with 19 bases in the middle. This CDR3 is 14 amino acids long. CDR1 and CDR2 (germline): GTSNPN, SVGIG (reference sequence). CDR3 residues: CAWGGNRPSQTQYF. CDR3 DNA: TGTGCCTGGGGCGGAAATCGGCCGTCCCAGACCCAGTACTTC.

This clone was seen just once. The chain employs TRBV19 and TRBJ1-4; tentatively, D is TRBD1 (6 bases). This CDR3 spans 14 amino acids. Germline V gene lookup returns CDR1 LNHDA and CDR2 SQIVND (reference sequence). Trimming took 7 bases from V and 10 from J, leaving 19 bases between them. The CDR3 DNA reads as TGTGCCAGTATTGATACAGGGTTGAAGCGAAAACTGTTTTTT. It encodes CASIDTGLKRKLFF.

This clone was recorded only once. The V and J genes are TRBV7-9 and TRBJ1-2, with 8 bases aligning to TRBD1. Trimming took 6 bases from V and 2 from J; bases not matched to a gene: 2. There are 13 residues in the CDR3. In germline, CDR1 is SEHNR, CDR2 FQNEAQ (reference sequence). CDR3 in amino acids: CASRRTGNYGYTF. For the CDR3, the DNA is TGTGCCAGCAGGAGGACAGGGAACTATGGCTACACCTTC.

The CDR3 loop is CASSSGNNEQFF. The CDR3 DNA is TGTGCCAGTAGCTCGGGAAACAATGAGCAGTTCTTC. The chain couples TRBV19 to TRBJ2-1; possibly TRBD2 for D (5 bases). The germline V gene has CDR1 LNHDA and CDR2 SQIVND (reference sequence). With 6 bases removed from V and 5 bases from J, the gap between germline ends came to 8 bases. CDR3 length: 12 amino acids. The full variable domain, its missing parts supplied by reference TRBV19 and TRBJ2-1, is DGGITQSPKYLFRKEGQNVTLSCEQNLNHDAMYWYRQDPGQGLRLIYYSQIVNDFQKGDIAEGYSVSREKKESFPLTVTSAQKNPTAFYLCASSSGNNEQFFGPGTRLTVL.

The chain uses TRBV4-3 and TRBJ1-2, with D perhaps matching TRBD1 (5 bases). Germline V gene lookup returns CDR1 LGHNA and CDR2 YSLEER. The CDR3 is 16 amino acids. Trimming removed 4 bases from V and 5 bases from J, with 20 bases in between. The CDR3 DNA reads TGCGCCAGCAGCCCCCGTTGGGGCCCCGTGGTTTATGGCTACACCTTC. This sequence encodes CASSPRWGPVVYGYTF.

The chain carries TRBV7-2 and TRBJ2-2; D uncertain. The CDR3 runs to 13 residues. Trimming took 1 base from V and 3 from J, leaving 3 bases between them. Germline V gives CDR1 SGHTA, CDR2 FQGNSA. In DNA form, the CDR3 reads TGTGCCAGCAGCTTAGAGCACACCGGGGAGCTGTTTTTT. This translates into CASSLEHTGELFF.

This rearrangement joins TRBV25-1 to TRBJ2-3, with a possible D match to TRBD2 (6 bases). Germline CDR1 is MGHDK and CDR2 is SYGVNS. Trimming left V 5 bases short and J 1 base short, with 13 bases between. This CDR3 spans 15 amino acids. In DNA, the CDR3 is TGTGCCAGCAGTTCTAGCCCGGGGGGCACAGATACGCAGTATTTT. Its protein product is CASSSSPGGTDTQYF.

This chain uses TRBV5-5 with TRBJ2-2; D perhaps matches TRBD2 (6 bases). The CDR3 spans 16 residues. Trimming cost V 3 bases and J 1 base, with 13 bases left between them. Germline V gene lookup returns CDR1 SGHKS and CDR2 YYEKEE (reference sequence). The CDR3 loop reads CASSSKWGVNTGELFF. The CDR3 DNA is TGTGCCAGCAGCTCCAAGTGGGGGGTGAACACCGGGGAGCTGTTTTTT.

The chain couples TRBV7-9 to TRBJ1-3; D possibly corresponds to TRBD1 (5 bases). The CDR3 runs 16 residues. Trimming took off 5 bases at V and 3 bases at J, with 17 bases between the two ends. Germline loops: CDR1 SEHNR, CDR2 FQNEAQ (reference sequence). For the CDR3, the DNA is TGTGCCAGCAGCGCCCGTCGGGGGTCTAGTGGAAACACCATATATTTT. This encodes CASSARRGSSGNTIYF.

This sequence joins TRBV7-2 and TRBJ1-5; weak D call: TRBD1 (5 bases). In germline, CDR1 is SGHTA, CDR2 FQGNSA. The CDR3 is made up of 12 amino acids. Trimming shortened V by 5 bases and J by 6 bases, and 8 bases separated the two germline ends. The CDR3 loop reads CASSDRLQPQHF. The CDR3 nucleotides are TGTGCCAGCAGCGACAGACTTCAGCCCCAGCATTTT.